This is a list of T cell receptor beta chains from one sample in a study of T cell responses to AZD1222 COVID-19 vaccine. Measured with immunoSEQ multiplex PCR; TCRdb has only the in-frame clones, and not every one. The table records about 130,000 clones, 89% of them present only once. Sequenced material: peripheral blood, taken 28 days after the second AZD1222 dose. The receptor set was obtained from an adult who received the AZD1222 COVID-19 vaccine. Both conserved end residues are part of each CDR3. The D gene is left open where the match is weak. Only part of the rows carry a size: once, few, many, or a class if the clone is expanded.

d_gene | j_gene | abundance | v_gene | CDR3aa | CDR3nt
NA | TRBJ2-1 | once | TRBV7-6 | CASSLVVGAFNEQFF | TGTGCCAGCAGCTTAGTTGTAGGGGCCTTCAATGAGCAGTTCTTC
NA | TRBJ1-2 | NA | TRBV4-3 | CASSQDSPPEDGYTF | TGCGCCAGCAGCCAAGATAGCCCCCCCGAGGATGGCTACACCTTC
NA | TRBJ2-7 | once | TRBV5-8 | CASSIQGLPSYEQYF | TGTGCCAGCAGCATACAGGGACTACCAAGCTACGAGCAGTACTTC
NA | TRBJ1-1 | few | TRBV7-9 | CASSLEGGTEAFF | TGTGCCAGCAGCTTAGAGGGGGGCACTGAAGCTTTCTTT
TRBD1 | TRBJ1-5 | NA | TRBV19 | CASKFQGASDQPQHF | TGTGCCAGTAAATTCCAGGGGGCGTCGGACCAGCCCCAGCATTTT
NA | TRBJ2-5 | NA | TRBV5-1 | CASSLSVRRQETQYF | TGCGCCAGCAGCTTGTCAGTCAGGCGTCAAGAGACCCAGTACTTC
NA | TRBJ2-7 | NA | TRBV3-1/TRBV3-2 | CASSQGDKTYEQYF | TGTGCCAGCAGCCAAGGGGACAAAACCTACGAGCAGTACTTC
TRBD1 | TRBJ1-4 | NA | TRBV10-3 | CAISRTGKNEKLFF | TGTGCCATCAGCCGGACAGGGAAGAATGAAAAACTGTTTTTT
TRBD2 | TRBJ2-1 | NA | TRBV3-1/TRBV3-2 | CASSPRIAGVLANEQFF | TGTGCCAGCAGCCCACGGATAGCGGGAGTTTTGGCGAATGAGCAGTTCTTC
NA | TRBJ2-7 | once | TRBV5-4 | CASSLGPGRGAYEQYF | TGTGCCAGCAGCTTGGGTCCGGGGAGAGGCGCCTACGAGCAGTACTTC
NA | TRBJ2-5 | NA | TRBV4-2 | CASSQAGRKETQYF | TGTGCCAGCAGCCAAGCCGGGAGAAAAGAGACCCAGTACTTC
TRBD1 | TRBJ1-5 | NA | TRBV7-2 | CASSPQGNSNQPQHF | TGTGCCAGCAGCCCACAGGGGAATAGCAATCAGCCCCAGCATTTT
NA | TRBJ1-6 | once | TRBV19 | CASSPRVTGTYNSPLHF | TGTGCCAGTAGTCCAAGGGTGACCGGGACCTATAATTCACCCCTCCACTTT
TRBD2 | TRBJ2-7 | NA | TRBV6-5 | CASKSGTTVDEQYF | TGTGCCAGCAAATCCGGGACTACTGTTGACGAGCAGTACTTC
TRBD2 | TRBJ2-3 | NA | TRBV19 | CASSMRLAVNTDTQYF | TGTGCCAGTAGTATGCGACTAGCGGTTAACACAGATACGCAGTATTTT
TRBD1 | TRBJ1-1 | NA | TRBV19 | CASSIRTGAEAFF | TGTGCCAGTAGTATTCGGACAGGGGCTGAAGCTTTCTTT
NA | TRBJ2-7 | once | TRBV2 | CASNPRQSNEQYF | TGTGCCAGCAACCCCCGACAGAGCAACGAGCAGTACTTC
TRBD1 | TRBJ1-5 | NA | TRBV19 | CASSRTGDQPQHF | TGTGCCAGTAGTAGGACAGGGGATCAGCCCCAGCATTTT
NA | TRBJ2-7 | NA | TRBV7-9 | CASSLGLLPRVYF | TGTGCCAGCAGCTTAGGGCTTCTCCCACGGGTGTACTTC
NA | TRBJ1-6 | NA | TRBV30 | CAWSGSLRGSPLHF | TGTGCCTGGAGTGGATCCTTGAGGGGTTCACCCCTCCACTTT
NA | TRBJ2-7 | NA | TRBV19 | CASSIKGAYEQYF | TGTGCCAGTAGTATAAAAGGGGCCTACGAGCAGTACTTC
NA | TRBJ2-7 | NA | TRBV9 | CASSVGRQSGYEQYF | TGTGCCAGCAGCGTCGGGCGGCAGTCTGGCTACGAGCAGTACTTC
NA | TRBJ2-5 | NA | TRBV2 | CASNVVMQETQYF | TGTGCCAGCAACGTGGTTATGCAAGAGACCCAGTACTTC
NA | TRBJ1-5 | NA | TRBV19 | CASSMRNQPQHF | TGTGCCAGTAGTATGAGGAATCAGCCCCAGCATTTT
NA | TRBJ1-2 | NA | TRBV28 | CASSLFVSNYGYTF | TGTGCCAGCAGTTTATTTGTGTCCAACTATGGCTACACCTTC
NA | TRBJ1-1 | NA | TRBV6-2/TRBV6-3 | CASSYVPVEAFF | TGTGCCAGCAGTTACGTACCCGTAGAAGCTTTCTTT
TRBD1 | TRBJ1-4 | once | TRBV7-2 | CASSPTGNSNEKLFF | TGTGCCAGCAGCCCGACAGGGAATTCTAATGAAAAACTGTTTTTT
NA | TRBJ1-5 | NA | TRBV6-5 | CASNPRRSGQPQHF | TGTGCCAGCAACCCCCGGAGGTCTGGTCAGCCCCAGCATTTT
TRBD1 | TRBJ1-3 | NA | TRBV5-5 | CASSLSTGEGSGNTIYF | TGTGCCAGCAGCTTGAGTACAGGGGAAGGCTCTGGAAACACCATATATTTT
NA | TRBJ2-7 | NA | TRBV9 | CASSVDRYAGEQYF | TGTGCCAGCAGCGTTGATAGGTACGCGGGCGAGCAGTACTTC
NA | TRBJ1-1 | NA | TRBV18 | CASSPTRTYMNTEAFF | TGTGCCAGCTCACCTACCCGGACGTACATGAACACTGAAGCTTTCTTT
NA | TRBJ1-5 | NA | TRBV30 | CAWSVGGERQPQHF | TGTGCCTGGAGTGTCGGGGGCGAGAGGCAGCCCCAGCATTTT
NA | TRBJ2-4 | once | TRBV7-8 | CASSLAGPKNIQYF | TGTGCCAGCAGCTTAGCAGGGCCCAAAAACATTCAGTACTTC
NA | TRBJ1-2 | NA | TRBV11-2 | CASSLVIGREAGYTF | TGTGCCAGCAGCTTAGTGATAGGGAGAGAAGCGGGCTACACCTTC
TRBD2 | TRBJ2-5 | NA | TRBV9 | CASSVGGGEETQYF | TGTGCCAGCAGCGTTGGCGGGGGGGAAGAGACCCAGTACTTC
TRBD1 | TRBJ2-5 | once | TRBV5-6 | CASREGGRETQYF | TGTGCCAGCAGAGAAGGGGGCAGAGAGACCCAGTACTTC
NA | TRBJ1-2 | NA | TRBV6-5 | CASSYSGGTYGYTF | TGTGCCAGCAGTTACTCAGGGGGAACGTATGGCTACACCTTC
TRBD1 | TRBJ2-7 | NA | TRBV28 | CASSSSHRGHEQYF | TGTGCCAGCAGTTCATCTCACAGGGGGCATGAGCAGTACTTC
NA | TRBJ1-5 | once | TRBV6-2/TRBV6-3 | CASSYSYSNQPQHF | TGTGCCAGCAGTTACTCGTATAGCAATCAGCCCCAGCATTTT
NA | TRBJ1-1 | NA | TRBV25-1 | CASMGWVRNTEAFF | TGTGCCAGCATGGGCTGGGTCAGAAACACTGAAGCTTTCTTT
NA | TRBJ2-7 | NA | TRBV18 | CASSPPPPWDEQYF | TGTGCCAGCTCACCACCTCCACCTTGGGACGAGCAGTACTTC
NA | TRBJ1-5 | NA | TRBV6-1 | CASSDVGVSNQPQHF | TGTGCCAGCAGTGATGTGGGGGTTAGCAATCAGCCCCAGCATTTT
NA | TRBJ2-1 | NA | TRBV5-5 | CASSLAFPNEQFF | TGTGCCAGCAGCTTGGCCTTTCCTAATGAGCAGTTCTTC
NA | TRBJ1-4 | NA | TRBV4-2 | CASSQVTQNNEKLFF | TGTGCCAGCAGCCAAGTGACACAGAATAATGAAAAACTGTTTTTT
NA | TRBJ1-3 | NA | TRBV4-3 | CASSQAGTVSGNTIYF | TGCGCCAGCAGCCAGGCCGGGACGGTCTCTGGAAACACCATATATTTT
TRBD1 | TRBJ1-6 | NA | TRBV15 | CATSKRDSYNSPLHF | TGTGCCACCAGCAAAAGGGACAGCTATAATTCACCCCTCCACTTT
TRBD1 | TRBJ1-1 | once | TRBV30 | CAWNRGLGDTEAFF | TGTGCCTGGAACAGGGGGCTGGGGGACACTGAAGCTTTCTTT
NA | TRBJ1-5 | NA | TRBV5-5 | CASSLQDSNQPQHF | TGTGCCAGCAGCTTGCAGGATAGCAATCAGCCCCAGCATTTT
NA | TRBJ1-2 | NA | TRBV6-5 | CASKRTDNYGYTF | TGTGCCAGCAAAAGGACAGACAACTATGGCTACACCTTC
TRBD2 | TRBJ2-7 | NA | TRBV6-6 | CASSHGAGGPSYEQYF | TGTGCCAGTTCTCACGGGGCGGGAGGACCCTCCTACGAGCAGTACTTC
NA | TRBJ2-2 | NA | TRBV5-1 | CASSAAYPNTGELFF | TGCGCCAGCAGCGCGGCCTACCCGAACACCGGGGAGCTGTTTTTT
NA | TRBJ2-1 | NA | TRBV5-4 | CASSLAGGRYNEQFF | TGTGCCAGCAGCTTGGCCGGGGGCCGGTACAATGAGCAGTTCTTC
NA | TRBJ1-1 | once | TRBV6-2/TRBV6-3 | CASSRSWVQNTEAFF | TGTGCCAGCAGTCGTTCCTGGGTTCAGAACACTGAAGCTTTCTTT
NA | TRBJ2-7 | NA | TRBV12-5 | CASGLVPPRGVEQYF | TGTGCTAGTGGTTTGGTACCCCCCAGGGGAGTTGAGCAGTACTTC
TRBD1 | TRBJ2-2 | NA | TRBV7-2 | CASSQTGDFTGELFF | TGTGCCAGCAGCCAGACAGGGGACTTCACCGGGGAGCTGTTTTTT